The clone carrying this T cell receptor beta chain appeared many times. Its antigen is unidentified. V was pared by 6 bases and J by 15 bases, with 14 bases of the junction left unmatched. Looked up from germline, CDR1 is SQVTM and CDR2 is ANQGSEA. This CDR3 is built from 12 residues. The sample originates from a study of tumor-infiltrating lymphocytes in primary liver carcinoma. The wider study: Donors had hepatocellular carcinoma or combined HCC and intrahepatic cholangiocarcinoma. Study-wide results and limits: Tumor top-250-clone fraction significantly exceeded that of blood (p = 0.039).

Starting material for RNA and DNA co-extraction consisted of roughly 19-31 mg of unsorted bulk tissue. A constant-region primer served to make TCR beta cDNA from around 500 ng total RNA. Construction of TCR beta libraries relied on three successive nested multiplex PCR rounds employing slightly modified ARM-PCR. The study ran its first two PCR rounds for about 11 cycles each, using TRBV1-TRBV30 forward primers and a C-beta reverse primer. TCRdb re-analysed the multiplex PCR reads in MiXCR, keeping a single row per CDR3 protein. The sample yields fewer than 50,000 distinct CDR3 sequences, about 75% seen once.

The rearrangement joins TRBV29-1 to TRBJ2-1, with 7 bases identical to TRBD2. The specimen sequenced was tumor-adjacent normal liver tissue. This TCR was recovered from a woman in her twenties or thirties with primary liver carcinoma and hepatitis B virus infection. In nucleotides, the CDR3 is TGCAGCGTCGTGGGGTGGGAGGGCCGAACGTTCTTC. This codes for CSVVGWEGRTFF.